This T cell receptor (beta chain) was captured by sequencing in a study of blood T cell repertoires in COVID-19. Authors' data handling: Estimates of nucleated cell counts were drawn from the amplification of reference gene primers. Clones were sequenced by immunoSEQ multiplex PCR, and TCRdb holds only the in-frame ones, with some missing. V and J calls and clone size follow that table, whereas D and trimming were derived from the DNA. The table lists hundreds of thousands of clones, 75% to 90% of them singletons. The CDR3 consists of 13 residues. Trimming left V 3 bases short and J 5 bases short, with 8 bases between. Germline loops: CDR1 MDHEN, CDR2 SYDVKM. Participants were aged about 18 to 90 years from some 24 US areas. Participant-reported clinical history was the basis for cohort assignment. Cohort 3 donors counted as recovered after two negative PCRs, clearance, or resolved symptoms.

V and J are TRBV28 and TRBJ2-1; D unclear. The sample consisted of PBMCs or T cells enriched from blood (not recorded which). This receptor was obtained from a young man who had recovered from COVID-19. DNA of the CDR3: TGTGCCAGCAGTTTCGCGAATGACAATGAGCAGTTCTTC. Translating gives CASSFANDNEQFF.